A selection of T cell receptor beta chains follows, all from one sample in a study of shared clonotypes between healthy human individuals. Method: immunoSEQ multiplex PCR; TCRdb's copy keeps in-frame clones and lacks some. The sample holds about 800,000 clones, about 96% seen once. The sequenced material came from naive CD8+ T cells sorted from blood. Source of these receptors: a man aged 25-45 years in good health. Both conserved end residues are part of each CDR3. D genes are given only for firm matches.

cdr3_aa,j_call,d_call,v_call
CASSLEGYGSGDASYEQYF,TRBJ2-7,.,TRBV11-2
CATGQGAGANVLTF,TRBJ2-6,TRBD1,TRBV7-6
CASSLGTSGRTDTQYF,TRBJ2-3,TRBD2,TRBV27
CASSLGGGLSYEQYF,TRBJ2-7,TRBD2,TRBV7-6
CASSPQWTEQFF,TRBJ2-1,.,TRBV5-6
CSVAGTSFYEQYF,TRBJ2-7,TRBD2,TRBV29-1
CASSPGLGETQYF,TRBJ2-5,.,TRBV11-3
CASSHSRQGRNEQFF,TRBJ2-1,.,TRBV10-1
CASSEGYRGGDYEQYF,TRBJ2-7,TRBD1,TRBV2
CASSEPRRLTEAFF,TRBJ1-1,.,TRBV6-1
CASSRGPGSQPQHF,TRBJ1-5,.,TRBV4-1
CASSPLNLKTVNTEAFF,TRBJ1-1,.,TRBV18
CASSSEGLEAFF,TRBJ1-1,.,TRBV27
CASRATSGRDTQYF,TRBJ2-3,TRBD2,TRBV7-9
CASSYQGSYEQYF,TRBJ2-7,.,TRBV6-5
CASSLGFYEQFF,TRBJ2-1,.,TRBV7-9
CASSLDAGQSSGANVLTF,TRBJ2-6,.,TRBV5-4
CASSTGGYEQYF,TRBJ2-7,TRBD1,TRBV27
CASSPPGRHYGYTF,TRBJ1-2,.,TRBV28
CAISERDRGLYEQYF,TRBJ2-7,TRBD1,TRBV10-3
CASRDGGYNEQFF,TRBJ2-1,.,TRBV10-2
CASSLEGLAGGLDTQYF,TRBJ2-3,TRBD2,TRBV5-1
CSAFGDRTYEQYF,TRBJ2-7,TRBD1,TRBV29-1
CASSPGQNHGQYF,TRBJ2-7,TRBD1,TRBV7-9
CASSRSSGELFF,TRBJ2-2,.,TRBV7-9
CASRLRTSGSLTDTQYF,TRBJ2-3,TRBD2,TRBV28
CASSNSSPEQYF,TRBJ2-7,.,TRBV7-8
CASSPTENTGELFF,TRBJ2-2,.,TRBV28
CAIKREGPDEQYF,TRBJ2-7,TRBD2,TRBV10-3
CASSGRYSGSADTQYF,TRBJ2-3,TRBD2,TRBV5-1
CASSQSGTGIYEQYF,TRBJ2-7,TRBD1,TRBV5-1
CASFGRVDEQFF,TRBJ2-1,.,TRBV2
CASSTGGTGDLRTSREQYF,TRBJ2-5,TRBD1,TRBV19
CASSRWTGAKGDEQFF,TRBJ2-1,TRBD1,TRBV9
CASRQGSVNEQYF,TRBJ2-7,.,TRBV27
CAWRGGGSYEQYF,TRBJ2-7,TRBD2,TRBV30
CASSRGSGFGKNIQYF,TRBJ2-4,.,TRBV7-2
CSVGSAQGEQFF,TRBJ2-1,.,TRBV29-1
CSAVNTEAFF,TRBJ1-1,.,TRBV29-1
CASSLALGGTDTQYF,TRBJ2-3,TRBD2,TRBV5-6
CASSQQGAYSGANVLTF,TRBJ2-6,TRBD1,TRBV27
CASSPDGRETQYF,TRBJ2-5,.,TRBV7-9
CASSLDSGASYEQYF,TRBJ2-7,TRBD2,TRBV7-8
CASSQGGTESYEQYF,TRBJ2-7,.,TRBV4-1
CANRDRRGSYEQYF,TRBJ2-7,TRBD1,TRBV2
CASSLFLGLGNEQFF,TRBJ2-1,.,TRBV7-2
CASSRQGGRYEQYF,TRBJ2-7,TRBD1,TRBV7-9
CASSLGTSGEETQYF,TRBJ2-5,TRBD2,TRBV11-2